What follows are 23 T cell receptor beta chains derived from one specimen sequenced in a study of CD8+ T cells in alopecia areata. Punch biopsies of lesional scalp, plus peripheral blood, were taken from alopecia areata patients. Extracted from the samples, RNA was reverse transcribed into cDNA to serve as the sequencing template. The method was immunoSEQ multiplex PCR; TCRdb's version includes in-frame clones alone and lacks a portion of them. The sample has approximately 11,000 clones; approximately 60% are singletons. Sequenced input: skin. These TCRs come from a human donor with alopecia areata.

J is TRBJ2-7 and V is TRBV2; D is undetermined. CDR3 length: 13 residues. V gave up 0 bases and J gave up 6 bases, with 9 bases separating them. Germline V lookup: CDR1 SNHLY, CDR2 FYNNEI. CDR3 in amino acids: CASSEARGSEQYF. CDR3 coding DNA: TGTGCCAGCAGTGAAGCGCGAGGAAGCGAGCAGTACTTC.

The CDR3 bases are TGCGCCAGCAGCCAACCGGGACTAGCGGCGTTCTTC. Its translation: CASSQPGLAAFF. The chain links TRBV4-1 to TRBJ2-1, with 11 positions matching TRBD2. The ends lost 2 bases at V and 15 bases at J; junction bases unmatched: 3. Per the germline V gene, CDR1 is MGHRA and CDR2 is YSYEKL. This CDR3 spans 12 amino acids.

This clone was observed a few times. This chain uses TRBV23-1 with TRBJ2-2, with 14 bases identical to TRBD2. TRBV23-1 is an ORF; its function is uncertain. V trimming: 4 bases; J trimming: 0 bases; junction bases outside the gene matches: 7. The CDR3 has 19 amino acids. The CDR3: CASSRSGTSGGPNTGELFF. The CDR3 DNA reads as TGCGCCAGCAGTCGGTCCGGGACTAGCGGGGGACCGAACACCGGGGAGCTGTTTTTT.

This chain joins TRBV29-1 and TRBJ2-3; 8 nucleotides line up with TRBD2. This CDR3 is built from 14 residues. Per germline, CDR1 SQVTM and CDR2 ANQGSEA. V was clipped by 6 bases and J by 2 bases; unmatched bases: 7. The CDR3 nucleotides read TGCAGCGTCAAGCGGGGGACTACCACAGATACGCAGTATTTT. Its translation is CSVKRGTTTDTQYF.

The CDR3 reads CASSSRQGLGTEAFF. The CDR3 nucleotides are TGTGCCAGCAGTTCTCGACAGGGGCTAGGGACTGAAGCTTTCTTT. This rearrangement joins TRBV28 to TRBJ1-1, with TRBD1 matching 8 bases. Germline values: CDR1 MDHEN, CDR2 SYDVKM. The CDR3 loop spans 15 amino acids. J was trimmed by 5 bases and V by 4 bases; bases with no gene match: 9.

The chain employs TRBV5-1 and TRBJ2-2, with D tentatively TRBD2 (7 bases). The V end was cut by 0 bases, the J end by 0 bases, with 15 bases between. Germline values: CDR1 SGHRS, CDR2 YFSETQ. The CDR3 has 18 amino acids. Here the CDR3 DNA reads TGCGCCAGCAGCTTGGCCCCGGGGGGCCTTACGAACACCGGGGAGCTGTTTTTT. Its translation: CASSLAPGGLTNTGELFF.

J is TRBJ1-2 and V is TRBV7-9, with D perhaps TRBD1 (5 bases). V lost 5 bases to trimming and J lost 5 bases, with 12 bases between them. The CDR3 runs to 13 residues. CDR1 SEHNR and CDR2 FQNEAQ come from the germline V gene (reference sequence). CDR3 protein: CASSLTELYGYTF. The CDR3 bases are TGTGCCAGCAGCCTGACAGAGTTATATGGCTACACCTTC.

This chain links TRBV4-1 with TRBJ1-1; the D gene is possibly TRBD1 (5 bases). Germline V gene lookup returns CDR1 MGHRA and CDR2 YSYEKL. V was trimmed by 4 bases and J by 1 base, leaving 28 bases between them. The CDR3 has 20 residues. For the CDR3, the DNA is TGCGCCAGCAGCCTAGGCGCAAGGTTCGGCAGGGACGGTGGGAACACTGAAGCTTTCTTT. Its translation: CASSLGARFGRDGGNTEAFF.

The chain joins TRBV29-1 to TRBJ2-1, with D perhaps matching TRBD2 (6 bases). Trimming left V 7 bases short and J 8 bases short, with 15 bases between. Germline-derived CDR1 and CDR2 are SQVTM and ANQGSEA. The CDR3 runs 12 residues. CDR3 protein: CSAGRPLDEQFF. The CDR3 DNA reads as TGCAGCGCTGGGAGGCCACTCGATGAGCAGTTCTTC.

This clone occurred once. The CDR3 nucleotides are TGTGCCAGCAGCAAAAAGGAGAAACTAGCGGCGAACACCGGGGAGCTGTTTTTT. Protein sequence: CASSKKEKLAANTGELFF. V is TRBV21-1 and J is TRBJ2-2; the table gives TRBD2 as D, unverified against the DNA. TRBV21-1 is shown as a pseudogene. CDR3 length equals 18 residues.

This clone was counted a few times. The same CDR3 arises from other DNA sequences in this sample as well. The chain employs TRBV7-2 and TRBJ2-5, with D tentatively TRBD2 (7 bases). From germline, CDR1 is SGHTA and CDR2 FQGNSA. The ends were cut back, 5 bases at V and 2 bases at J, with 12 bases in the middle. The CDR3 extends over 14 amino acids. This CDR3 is CASSRGAGQETQYF. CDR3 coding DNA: TGTGCCAGCAGCCGGGGGGCGGGTCAAGAGACCCAGTACTTC.

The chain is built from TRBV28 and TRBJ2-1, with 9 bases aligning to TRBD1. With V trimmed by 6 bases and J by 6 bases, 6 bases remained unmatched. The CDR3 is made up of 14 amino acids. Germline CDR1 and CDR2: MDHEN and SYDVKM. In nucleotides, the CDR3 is TGTGCCAGCAGGGGACAGGGTGGAGGCAATGAGCAGTTCTTC. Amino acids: CASRGQGGGNEQFF.

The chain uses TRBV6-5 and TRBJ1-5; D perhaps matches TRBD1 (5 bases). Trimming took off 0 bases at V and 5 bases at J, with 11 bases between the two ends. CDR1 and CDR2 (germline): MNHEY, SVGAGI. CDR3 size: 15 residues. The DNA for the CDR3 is TGTGCCAGCAGTTACTCCCGGGACCGATATCAGCCCCAGCATTTT. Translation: CASSYSRDRYQPQHF.

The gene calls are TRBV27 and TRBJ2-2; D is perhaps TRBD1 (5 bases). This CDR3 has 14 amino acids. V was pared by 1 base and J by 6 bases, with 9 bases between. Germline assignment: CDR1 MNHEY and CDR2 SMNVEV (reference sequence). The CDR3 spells CASSLWQGAGELFF. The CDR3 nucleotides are TGTGCCAGCAGTTTATGGCAGGGTGCCGGGGAGCTGTTTTTT.

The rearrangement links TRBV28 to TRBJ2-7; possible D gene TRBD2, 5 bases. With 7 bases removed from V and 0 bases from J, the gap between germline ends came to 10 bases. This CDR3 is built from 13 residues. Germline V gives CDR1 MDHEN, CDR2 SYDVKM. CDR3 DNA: TGTGCCAGCACTGCGGGTAGCTCCTACGAGCAGTACTTC. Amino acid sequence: CASTAGSSYEQYF.

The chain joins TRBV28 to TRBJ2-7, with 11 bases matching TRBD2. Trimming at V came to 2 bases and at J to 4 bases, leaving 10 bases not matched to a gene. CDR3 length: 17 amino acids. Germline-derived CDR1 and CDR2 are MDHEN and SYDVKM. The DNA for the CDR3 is TGTGCCAGCAGTTTAGTGACTAGCGGGGTAATTTTGTACGAGCAGTACTTC. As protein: CASSLVTSGVILYEQYF.

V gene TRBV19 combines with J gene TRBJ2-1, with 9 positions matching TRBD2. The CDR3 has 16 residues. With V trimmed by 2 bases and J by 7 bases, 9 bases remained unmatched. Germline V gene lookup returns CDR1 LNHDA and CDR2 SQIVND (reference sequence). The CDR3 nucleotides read TGTGCCAGTAGTATATATAGCGGGGGATGGAAAAATGAGCAGTTCTTC. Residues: CASSIYSGGWKNEQFF. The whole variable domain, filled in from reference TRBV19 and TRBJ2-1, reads DGGITQSPKYLFRKEGQNVTLSCEQNLNHDAMYWYRQDPGQGLRLIYYSQIVNDFQKGDIAEGYSVSREKKESFPLTVTSAQKNPTAFYLCASSIYSGGWKNEQFFGPGTRLTVL.

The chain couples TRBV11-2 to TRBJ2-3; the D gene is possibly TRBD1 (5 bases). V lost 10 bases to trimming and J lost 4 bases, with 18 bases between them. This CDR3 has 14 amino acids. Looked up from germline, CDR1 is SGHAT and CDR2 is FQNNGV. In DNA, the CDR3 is TGTGCCACCTCAGGGCCTATGTCCCCAGATACGCAGTATTTT. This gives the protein CATSGPMSPDTQYF.

CDR3 sequence reads: CASSLRQGRFSNYGYTF. The CDR3 DNA reads TGTGCCAGCAGCTTGCGACAGGGGCGGTTCAGTAACTATGGCTACACCTTC. This chain uses TRBV11-2 with TRBJ1-2, with 8 bases matching TRBD1. Germline V lookup: CDR1 SGHAT, CDR2 FQNNGV. Trimming took 3 bases from V and 1 from J; bases not matched to a gene: 10. The CDR3 contains 17 residues.

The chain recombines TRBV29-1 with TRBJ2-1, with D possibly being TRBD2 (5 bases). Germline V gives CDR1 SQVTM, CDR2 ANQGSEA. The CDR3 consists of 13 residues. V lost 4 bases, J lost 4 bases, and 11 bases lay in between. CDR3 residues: CSVGERRYNEQFF. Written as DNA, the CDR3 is TGCAGCGTTGGAGAGCGGCGATACAATGAGCAGTTCTTC.

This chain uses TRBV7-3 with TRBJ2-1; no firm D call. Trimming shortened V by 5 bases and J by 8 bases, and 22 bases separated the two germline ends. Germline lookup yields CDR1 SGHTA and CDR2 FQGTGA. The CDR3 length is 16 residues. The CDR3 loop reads CASSAHIIPPRDEQFF. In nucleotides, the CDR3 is TGTGCCAGCAGCGCCCATATCATTCCCCCTCGCGATGAGCAGTTCTTC.

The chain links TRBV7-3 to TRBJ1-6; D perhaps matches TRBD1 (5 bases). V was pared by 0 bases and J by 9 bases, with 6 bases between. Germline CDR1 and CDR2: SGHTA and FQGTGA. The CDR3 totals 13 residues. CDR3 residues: CASSLTGLSPLHF. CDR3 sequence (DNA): TGTGCCAGCAGCTTAACGGGACTTTCACCCCTCCACTTT.

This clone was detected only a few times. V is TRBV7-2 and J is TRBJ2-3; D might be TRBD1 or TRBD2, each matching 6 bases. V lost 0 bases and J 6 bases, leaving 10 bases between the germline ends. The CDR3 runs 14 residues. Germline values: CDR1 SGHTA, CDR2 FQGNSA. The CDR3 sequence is CASSLAGGWDTQYF. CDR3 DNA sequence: TGTGCCAGCAGCTTAGCGGGGGGCTGGGATACGCAGTATTTT.